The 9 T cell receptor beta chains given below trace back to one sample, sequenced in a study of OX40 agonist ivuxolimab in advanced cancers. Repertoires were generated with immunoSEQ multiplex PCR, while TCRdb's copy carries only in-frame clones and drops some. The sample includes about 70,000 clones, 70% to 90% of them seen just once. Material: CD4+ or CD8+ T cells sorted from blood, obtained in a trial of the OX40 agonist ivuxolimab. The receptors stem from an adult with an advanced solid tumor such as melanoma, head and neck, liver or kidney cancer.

The CDR3 bases are TGCAGCGTTGAGTTTCGACTAGCGGAGGAGCAGTACTTC. Encoded protein: CSVEFRLAEEQYF. This chain connects TRBV29-1 to TRBJ2-7; TRBD2 matches at 9 bases. Germline values: CDR1 SQVTM, CDR2 ANQGSEA. With V trimmed by 3 bases and J by 7 bases, 7 bases remained unmatched. This CDR3 is built from 13 residues.

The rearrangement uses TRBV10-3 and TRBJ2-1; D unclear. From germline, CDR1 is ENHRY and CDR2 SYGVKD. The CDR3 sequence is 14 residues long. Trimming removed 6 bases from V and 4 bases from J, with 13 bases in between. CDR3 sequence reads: CAIRFADAYNEQFF. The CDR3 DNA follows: TGTGCCATCAGGTTTGCGGACGCGTACAATGAGCAGTTCTTC.

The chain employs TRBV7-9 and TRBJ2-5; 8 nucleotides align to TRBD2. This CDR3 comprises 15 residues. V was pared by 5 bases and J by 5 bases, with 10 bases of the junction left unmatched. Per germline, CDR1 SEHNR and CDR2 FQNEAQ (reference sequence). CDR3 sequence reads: CASSPTGGGSETQYF. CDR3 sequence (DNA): TGTGCCAGCAGCCCCACCGGGGGGGGCTCGGAGACCCAGTACTTC.

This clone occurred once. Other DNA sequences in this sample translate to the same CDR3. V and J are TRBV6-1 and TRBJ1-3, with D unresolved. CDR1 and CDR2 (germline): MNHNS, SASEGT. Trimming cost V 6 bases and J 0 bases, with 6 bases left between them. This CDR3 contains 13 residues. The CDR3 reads CASRASSGNTIYF. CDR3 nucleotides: TGTGCCAGCAGGGCCAGCTCTGGAAACACCATATATTTT.

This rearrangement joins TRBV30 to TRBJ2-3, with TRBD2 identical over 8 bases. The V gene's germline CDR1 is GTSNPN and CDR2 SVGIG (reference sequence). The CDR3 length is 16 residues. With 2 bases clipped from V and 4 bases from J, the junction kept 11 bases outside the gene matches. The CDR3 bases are TGTGCCTGGAGTCCCGGGAGGGCGGGGTCCCCAGATACGCAGTATTTT. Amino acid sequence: CAWSPGRAGSPDTQYF.

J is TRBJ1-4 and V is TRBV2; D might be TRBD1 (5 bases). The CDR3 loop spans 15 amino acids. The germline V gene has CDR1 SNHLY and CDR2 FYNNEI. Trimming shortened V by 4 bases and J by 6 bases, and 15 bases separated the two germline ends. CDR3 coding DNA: TGTGCCAGCAGTGGATTAGGGGCAGGTGATGAAAAACTGTTTTTT. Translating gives CASSGLGAGDEKLFF.

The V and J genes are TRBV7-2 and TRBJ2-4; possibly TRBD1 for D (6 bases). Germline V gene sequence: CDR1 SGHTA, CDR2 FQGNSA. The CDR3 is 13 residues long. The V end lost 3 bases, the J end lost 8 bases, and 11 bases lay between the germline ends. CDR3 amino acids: CASSFQGRDIQYF. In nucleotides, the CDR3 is TGTGCCAGCAGCTTTCAGGGGCGGGACATTCAGTACTTC.

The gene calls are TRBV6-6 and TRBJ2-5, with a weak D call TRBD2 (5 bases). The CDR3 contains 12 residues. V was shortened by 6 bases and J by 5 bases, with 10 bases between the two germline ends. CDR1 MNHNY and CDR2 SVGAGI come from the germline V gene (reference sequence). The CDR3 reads CASRSSSETQYF. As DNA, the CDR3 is TGTGCCAGCAGATCTAGCTCCGAGACCCAGTACTTC.

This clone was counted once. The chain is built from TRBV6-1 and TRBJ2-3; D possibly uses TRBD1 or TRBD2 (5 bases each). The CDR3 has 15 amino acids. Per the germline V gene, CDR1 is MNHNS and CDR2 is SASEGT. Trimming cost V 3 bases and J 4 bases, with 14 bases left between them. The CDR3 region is CASSERGWGADTQYF. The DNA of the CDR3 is TGTGCCAGCAGTGAGAGAGGGTGGGGCGCAGATACGCAGTATTTT.